The entry below gives a single T cell receptor beta chain sequence along with its context. The sample originates from a study of blood T cell repertoires in COVID-19. About the research overall: Sites in the United States, Italy and Spain provided acute and convalescent COVID-19 samples.

TCRdb's table, derived via immunoSEQ multiplex PCR, lists solely in-frame clones and lacks some. The table has some 180,000 clones, approximately 90% seen once. Sequences were obtained from peripheral blood. The receptor's source is a man aged 35 to 55 with active or convalescent COVID-19.

CDR3 nucleotide sequence: TGTGCCAGCAGCCAAGATGCGGGAAATGGCTACACCTTC. Amino acids: CASSQDAGNGYTF. The gene calls are TRBV4-2 and TRBJ1-2; D ambiguous. The germline gives CDR1 LGHNA, CDR2 YNFKEQ. Trimming shortened V by 0 bases and J by 6 bases, and 8 bases separated the two germline ends. The CDR3 spans 13 residues.